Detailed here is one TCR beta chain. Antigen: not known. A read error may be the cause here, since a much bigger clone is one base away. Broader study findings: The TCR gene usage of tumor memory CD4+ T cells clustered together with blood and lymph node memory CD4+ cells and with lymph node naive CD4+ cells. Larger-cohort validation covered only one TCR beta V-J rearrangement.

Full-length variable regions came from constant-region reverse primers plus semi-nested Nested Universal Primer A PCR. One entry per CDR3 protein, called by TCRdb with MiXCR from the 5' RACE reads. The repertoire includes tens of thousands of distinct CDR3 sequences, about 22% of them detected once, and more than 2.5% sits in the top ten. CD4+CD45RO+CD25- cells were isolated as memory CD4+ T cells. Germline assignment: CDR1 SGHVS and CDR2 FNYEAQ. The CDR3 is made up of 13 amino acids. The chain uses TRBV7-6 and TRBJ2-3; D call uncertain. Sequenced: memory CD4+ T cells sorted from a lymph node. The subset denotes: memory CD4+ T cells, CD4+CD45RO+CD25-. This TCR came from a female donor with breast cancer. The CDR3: CANSAKRMDTQYF. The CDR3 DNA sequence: TGTGCCAACAGCGCCAAAAGGATGGATACGCAGTATTTT.